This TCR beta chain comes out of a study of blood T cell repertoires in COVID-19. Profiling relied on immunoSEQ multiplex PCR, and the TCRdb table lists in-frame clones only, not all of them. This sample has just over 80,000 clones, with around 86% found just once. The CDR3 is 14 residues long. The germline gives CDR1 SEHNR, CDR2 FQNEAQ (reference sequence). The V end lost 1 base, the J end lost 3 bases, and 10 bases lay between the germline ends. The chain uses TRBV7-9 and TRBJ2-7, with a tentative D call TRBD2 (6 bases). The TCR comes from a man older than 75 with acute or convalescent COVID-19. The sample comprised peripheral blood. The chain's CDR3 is CASSLVQGGYEQYF. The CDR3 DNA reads TGTGCCAGCAGCTTAGTCCAGGGAGGCTACGAGCAGTACTTC.